The T cell receptor (beta chain) under discussion was sequenced for a study of CD8+ T cells in alopecia areata. Looking at the study overall: Oral tofacitinib (5 to 10 mg twice daily) was administered to treated patients.

The authors extracted RNA and reverse transcribed it into cDNA as the sequencing template. Here immunoSEQ multiplex PCR was the method, and the copy in TCRdb shows in-frame clones only, minus some. Among about 100,000 clones listed, 44% were seen once. This clone has only a few counts. As to treatment: oral pan-JAK inhibitor, 5-10 mg twice daily. The V gene's germline CDR1 is SGHDN and CDR2 FVKESK. The V gene lost 2 bases and the J gene lost 2 bases, with 7 bases spanning the gap. The CDR3 has 15 amino acids. The V gene is TRBV14, the J gene TRBJ2-6; weak D call: TRBD1 (5 bases). The receptor was isolated from a human donor with alopecia areata. The source was CD8+ T cells sorted from blood, collected at week 24, from a patient treated with tofacitinib. Here the CDR3 reads CASSQRGPGANVLTF. The CDR3 region has the DNA TGTGCCAGCAGCCAAAGGGGTCCTGGGGCCAACGTCCTGACTTTC. The complete variable domain, with remaining parts taken from reference TRBV14 and TRBJ2-6, reads EAGVTQFPSHSVIEKGQTVTLRCDPISGHDNLYWYRRVMGKEIKFLLHFVKESKQDESGMPNNRFLAERTGGTYSTLKVQPAELEDSGVYFCASSQRGPGANVLTFGAGSRLTVL.